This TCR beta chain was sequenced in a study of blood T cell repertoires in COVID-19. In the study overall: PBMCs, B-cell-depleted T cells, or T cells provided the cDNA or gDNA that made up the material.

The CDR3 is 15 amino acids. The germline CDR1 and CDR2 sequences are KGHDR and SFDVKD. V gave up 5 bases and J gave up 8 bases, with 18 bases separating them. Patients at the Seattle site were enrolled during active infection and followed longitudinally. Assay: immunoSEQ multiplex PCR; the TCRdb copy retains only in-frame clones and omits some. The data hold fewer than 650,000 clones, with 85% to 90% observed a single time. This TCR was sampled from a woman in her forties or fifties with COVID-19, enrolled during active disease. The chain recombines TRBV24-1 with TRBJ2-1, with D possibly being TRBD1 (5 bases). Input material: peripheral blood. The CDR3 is CATSAQENPRDEQFF. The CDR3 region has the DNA TGTGCCACCAGTGCTCAAGAGAACCCCAGGGATGAGCAGTTCTTC.